These T cell receptor beta chains were read from a single sample in a study of metastatic and nonmetastatic thyroid tumors. TCRdb re-called the PCR reads through MiXCR. The sample has around 50,000 clones, 25% to 30% seen once. Source material: blood. Source of these receptors: a female donor with papillary thyroid cancer or a benign thyroid nodule (not recorded which). Some clones in this sample may be carry-over from other donors' samples. The CDR3 runs from the conserved cysteine through the conserved F or W. The order of the fields is D gene, V gene, clone size, J gene, CDR3 protein, CDR3 DNA. The D gene is left open where the match is weak. Part of the rows lack a size; the others show once, few, many or a class for expanded clones.

d_gene: NA
v_gene: TRBV18
abundance: many
j_gene: TRBJ2-5
CDR3aa: CASSPPEVVETQYF
CDR3nt: TGTGCCAGCTCACCACCGGAGGTGGTCGAGACCCAGTACTTC

d_gene: NA
v_gene: TRBV20-1
abundance: NA
j_gene: TRBJ2-7
CDR3aa: CSASALGSSTQQYF
CDR3nt: TGCAGTGCTAGTGCCCTAGGATCGTCTACGCAGCAGTACTTC

d_gene: NA
v_gene: TRBV4-1
abundance: once
j_gene: TRBJ2-7
CDR3aa: CASSYDWSDSYEQYF
CDR3nt: TGCGCCAGCAGCTATGATTGGTCCGACTCCTACGAGCAGTACTTC

d_gene: TRBD2
v_gene: TRBV7-2
abundance: NA
j_gene: TRBJ2-1
CDR3aa: CASSFRASGELSSYNEQFF
CDR3nt: TGTGCCAGCAGCTTTAGGGCTAGCGGGGAATTGAGCTCCTACAATGAGCAGTTCTTC

d_gene: NA
v_gene: TRBV7-9
abundance: NA
j_gene: TRBJ1-3
CDR3aa: CASSLNRHGNTIYF
CDR3nt: TGTGCCAGCAGCTTAAATCGGCATGGAAACACCATATATTTT

d_gene: NA
v_gene: TRBV6-5
abundance: NA
j_gene: TRBJ1-2
CDR3aa: CASSYSFQYGYTF
CDR3nt: TGTGCCAGCAGTTACTCGTTCCAGTATGGCTACACCTTC

d_gene: TRBD1
v_gene: TRBV2
abundance: NA
j_gene: TRBJ1-2
CDR3aa: CASSVRGTGGPFGYGYTF
CDR3nt: TGTGCCAGCAGTGTAAGGGGGACAGGGGGCCCCTTCGGCTATGGCTACACCTTC

d_gene: NA
v_gene: TRBV7-2
abundance: few
j_gene: TRBJ1-2
CDR3aa: CASSGSGTYGYTF
CDR3nt: TGTGCCAGCAGCGGTTCAGGGACCTATGGCTACACCTTC

d_gene: NA
v_gene: TRBV6-1
abundance: few
j_gene: TRBJ2-3
CDR3aa: CASSEQPGATDTQYF
CDR3nt: TGTGCCAGCAGTGAACAACCGGGTGCCACAGATACGCAGTATTTT

d_gene: NA
v_gene: TRBV7-2
abundance: medium-sized
j_gene: TRBJ2-2
CDR3aa: CAGESQGTGELFF
CDR3nt: TGTGCCGGGGAGAGCCAGGGCACCGGGGAGCTGTTTTTT

d_gene: NA
v_gene: TRBV7-2
abundance: NA
j_gene: TRBJ1-4
CDR3aa: CGSCLGPGSEKLFF
CDR3nt: TGTGGCAGCTGCTTAGGCCCAGGGAGTGAAAAACTGTTTTTT

d_gene: NA
v_gene: TRBV6-5
abundance: many
j_gene: TRBJ2-2
CDR3aa: CASSYPGGELFF
CDR3nt: TGTGCCAGCAGTTACCCGGGCGGGGAGCTGTTTTTT

d_gene: TRBD1
v_gene: TRBV6-1
abundance: many
j_gene: TRBJ2-3
CDR3aa: CASSQPGQPTDTQYF
CDR3nt: TGTGCCAGCAGTCAGCCGGGACAGCCCACAGATACGCAGTATTTT

d_gene: NA
v_gene: TRBV27
abundance: NA
j_gene: TRBJ2-2
CDR3aa: CASSLLGGGNTGELFF
CDR3nt: TGTGCCAGCAGTTTATTAGGTGGGGGAAACACCGGGGAGCTGTTTTTT

d_gene: NA
v_gene: TRBV30
abundance: many
j_gene: TRBJ1-2
CDR3aa: CAWSGSPSNYGYTF
CDR3nt: TGTGCCTGGAGTGGAAGCCCTTCTAACTATGGCTACACCTTC

d_gene: TRBD2
v_gene: TRBV9
abundance: NA
j_gene: TRBJ2-1
CDR3aa: CASSVRGAVEQFF
CDR3nt: TGTGCCAGCAGCGTGCGGGGGGCCGTTGAGCAGTTCTTC

d_gene: NA
v_gene: TRBV11-2
abundance: NA
j_gene: TRBJ2-3
CDR3aa: CASSLGPFPEQSTDTQYF
CDR3nt: TGTGCCAGCAGCCTGGGACCGTTTCCGGAGCAGAGCACAGATACGCAGTATTTT

d_gene: TRBD1
v_gene: TRBV5-1
abundance: NA
j_gene: TRBJ2-7
CDR3aa: CASSPLAAGQVAYEQYF
CDR3nt: TGCGCCAGCAGCCCTTTGGCGGCGGGACAGGTCGCCTACGAGCAGTACTTC

d_gene: NA
v_gene: TRBV19
abundance: NA
j_gene: TRBJ2-5
CDR3aa: CASGDLETQYF
CDR3nt: TGTGCCAGTGGGGACCTGGAGACCCAGTACTTC

d_gene: NA
v_gene: TRBV6-2/TRBV6-3
abundance: NA
j_gene: TRBJ2-5
CDR3aa: CASSYSQGQQETQYF
CDR3nt: TGTGCCAGCAGTTACTCACAAGGACAGCAAGAGACCCAGTACTTC

d_gene: NA
v_gene: TRBV20-1
abundance: few
j_gene: TRBJ2-7
CDR3aa: CSARVEDRAYEQYF
CDR3nt: TGCAGTGCTAGAGTCGAGGACAGAGCCTACGAGCAGTACTTC

d_gene: NA
v_gene: TRBV28
abundance: few
j_gene: TRBJ2-7
CDR3aa: CASSLSKLASYEQYF
CDR3nt: TGTGCCAGCAGTTTATCAAAACTAGCATCCTACGAGCAGTACTTC

d_gene: NA
v_gene: TRBV5-1
abundance: NA
j_gene: TRBJ2-7
CDR3aa: CASGTGTSPYEQYF
CDR3nt: TGCGCCAGCGGGACCGGGACATCGCCTTACGAGCAGTACTTC

d_gene: NA
v_gene: TRBV19
abundance: NA
j_gene: TRBJ1-1
CDR3aa: CASTWAVGTEAFF
CDR3nt: TGTGCCAGTACGTGGGCAGTCGGAACTGAAGCTTTCTTT

d_gene: TRBD2
v_gene: TRBV7-2
abundance: NA
j_gene: TRBJ2-5
CDR3aa: CVSSPSGGAGETQYF
CDR3nt: TGTGTCAGCAGCCCTAGCGGGGGGGCCGGAGAGACCCAGTACTTC

d_gene: NA
v_gene: TRBV28
abundance: medium-sized
j_gene: TRBJ1-2
CDR3aa: CASSLRVQVRGYTF
CDR3nt: TGTGCCAGCAGTTTAAGAGTGCAGGTTCGGGGCTACACCTTC

d_gene: TRBD2
v_gene: TRBV25-1
abundance: NA
j_gene: TRBJ2-3
CDR3aa: CASSLPETSGRGGTDTQYF
CDR3nt: TGTGCCAGCAGTTTGCCCGAGACTAGCGGGAGAGGAGGGACAGATACGCAGTATTTT

d_gene: NA
v_gene: TRBV5-1
abundance: NA
j_gene: TRBJ1-2
CDR3aa: CASSLDSPGTGIYGYTF
CDR3nt: TGCGCCAGCAGCTTGGATAGTCCCGGGACGGGGATCTATGGCTACACCTTC

d_gene: TRBD2
v_gene: TRBV5-4
abundance: once
j_gene: TRBJ2-5
CDR3aa: CASSLYLAGTQETQYF
CDR3nt: TGTGCCAGCAGCTTGTATCTAGCGGGGACGCAAGAGACCCAGTACTTC

d_gene: NA
v_gene: TRBV28
abundance: few
j_gene: TRBJ2-1
CDR3aa: CASRFGGNEQFF
CDR3nt: TGTGCCAGCAGATTCGGGGGCAATGAGCAGTTCTTC